What follows are 15 T cell receptor beta chains derived from one specimen sequenced in a study of T cell responses to AZD1222 COVID-19 vaccine. TCRdb's table, derived via immunoSEQ multiplex PCR, lists solely in-frame clones and lacks some. The sample shows over 100,000 clones, around 86% of them seen only once. The sample here was peripheral blood, taken on day 0 of AZD1222 vaccination. The origin of the receptors is an adult in good health.

CDR3 loop: CAWDRIYTEAFF. CDR3 nucleotides: TGTGCCTGGGACAGAATATACACTGAAGCTTTCTTT. V usage is TRBV30 and J usage is TRBJ1-1; a weak D match, TRBD1 (5 bases). From germline, CDR1 is GTSNPN and CDR2 SVGIG (reference sequence). The CDR3 is 12 amino acids. The V and J ends lost 5 bases and 3 bases respectively, with 10 bases between them.

V and J are TRBV19 and TRBJ2-1, with D tentatively TRBD1 or TRBD2 (5 bases each). The CDR3 spans 14 residues. Trimming stripped 7 bases from V and 8 bases from J, with 18 bases between. The germline CDR1 and CDR2 sequences are LNHDA and SQIVND (reference sequence). This CDR3 reads CASIGTPEGDEQFF. In DNA, the CDR3 is TGTGCCAGTATTGGGACCCCGGAAGGTGATGAGCAGTTCTTC.

V usage is TRBV11-2 and J usage is TRBJ2-1; D possibly corresponds to TRBD2 (6 bases). The germline V and J ends were trimmed by 0 bases and 9 bases, with 12 bases remaining between them. Germline CDR1 is SGHAT and CDR2 is FQNNGV. This CDR3 is built from 14 residues. The CDR3 region is CASSLEGGRSEQFF. In nucleotides, the CDR3 is TGTGCCAGCAGCTTAGAGGGGGGTCGGAGTGAGCAGTTCTTC.

This clone appeared a few times. This chain connects TRBV5-5 to TRBJ1-1; D may be TRBD1 (5 bases). Germline V gene sequence: CDR1 SGHKS, CDR2 YYEKEE (reference sequence). The CDR3 totals 15 residues. Deletions cut 5 bases from V and 2 bases from J, with 16 bases between. This CDR3 reads CASRYAPTVNTEAFF. CDR3 DNA: TGTGCCAGCAGATACGCCCCGACAGTTAACACTGAAGCTTTCTTT.

This chain connects TRBV3-1 (or the pseudogene TRBV3-2) to TRBJ1-6; TRBD1 is a possible D gene (5 bases). The CDR3 has 15 residues. Germline V lookup: CDR1 LGHDT, CDR2 YNNKEL (reference sequence). Trimming took 2 bases from V and 7 from J, leaving 12 bases between them. The CDR3 region is CASSQPGTSNSPLHF. For the CDR3, the DNA is TGTGCCAGCAGCCAACCCGGGACTTCGAATTCACCCCTCCACTTT.

V usage is TRBV6-5 and J usage is TRBJ1-6; D uncertain. Trimming shortened V by 6 bases and J by 8 bases, and 14 bases separated the two germline ends. This CDR3 is built from 14 residues. Germline V gene lookup returns CDR1 MNHEY and CDR2 SVGAGI. CDR3 in DNA: TGTGCCAGCAGACCACCGGGGTTAGATTCACCCCTCCACTTT. Translating it yields CASRPPGLDSPLHF.

The J gene is TRBJ1-3, the V gene TRBV30; D is ambiguous. Between the trimmed V and J ends, which lost 4 bases and 4 bases, there was a span of 14 bases. This CDR3 is 14 amino acids long. The germline CDR1 and CDR2 sequences are GTSNPN and SVGIG (reference sequence). In nucleotides, the CDR3 is TGTGCCTGGACGACGGGTGGTTCCGGAAACACCATATATTTT. Protein sequence: CAWTTGGSGNTIYF.

The chain joins TRBV7-9 to TRBJ2-1; TRBD1 aligns across 7 bases. With V trimmed by 3 bases and J by 15 bases, 11 bases remained unmatched. Germline V gives CDR1 SEHNR, CDR2 FQNEAQ (reference sequence). There are 13 residues in the CDR3. This CDR3 reads CASSLGRTGYPFF. The CDR3 bases are TGTGCCAGCAGCTTGGGCCGGACAGGCTACCCGTTCTTC.

This clone was seen more than once but under ten times. The chain employs TRBV7-4 and TRBJ1-5; D uncertain. CDR3 size: 11 residues. Germline CDR1 and CDR2: SGHVT and SQSDAQ. The V gene lost 5 bases and the J gene lost 5 bases, with 4 bases spanning the gap. CDR3 in DNA: TGTGCCAGCAGCACGTATCAGCCCCAGCATTTT. The encoded protein is CASSTYQPQHF.

This chain connects TRBV7-9 to TRBJ1-2, with D perhaps matching TRBD1 (5 bases). Trimming cost V 5 bases and J 8 bases, with 15 bases left between them. This CDR3 region has 13 residues. Germline values: CDR1 SEHNR, CDR2 FQNEAQ (reference sequence). The CDR3 reads CASSLEGKGGYTF. DNA for the CDR3: TGTGCCAGCAGCCTAGAGGGGAAGGGCGGCTACACCTTC.

V and J are TRBV5-8 and TRBJ1-4, with D unresolved. From germline, CDR1 is SGHTS and CDR2 YDEGEE. V lost 2 bases to trimming and J lost 5 bases, with 7 bases between them. The CDR3 extends over 13 amino acids. The DNA of the CDR3 is TGTGCCAGCAGCTTTTCCCCGAATGAAAAACTGTTTTTT. Translating gives CASSFSPNEKLFF.

The gene calls are TRBV5-1 and TRBJ1-6; TRBD1 agrees at 11 bases. J was trimmed by 10 bases and V by 3 bases; bases with no gene match: 6. The CDR3 runs to 15 residues. CDR1 is SGHRS and CDR2 is YFSETQ in the germline V gene. CDR3 amino acids: CASSSDRGRGSPLHF. The CDR3, as DNA: TGCGCCAGCAGCTCGGACAGGGGGCGCGGCTCACCCCTCCACTTT.

This clone occurred once. The chain is built from TRBV6-6 and TRBJ1-1; possibly TRBD1 for D (6 bases). V was shortened by 6 bases and J by 1 base, with 12 bases between the two germline ends. This CDR3 is 14 amino acids long. Looked up from germline, CDR1 is MNHNY and CDR2 is SVGAGI (reference sequence). The CDR3 region is CASRQDSRNTEAFF. Here the CDR3 DNA reads TGTGCCAGCAGGCAGGACAGTAGGAACACTGAAGCTTTCTTT.

CDR3 sequence (DNA): TGTGCCCGGGGTGGGGGGTTGGCCTACAATGAGCAGTTCTTC. This gives the protein CARGGGLAYNEQFF. The V gene is TRBV30, the J gene TRBJ2-1; TRBD2 is a possible D gene (6 bases). V gave up 8 bases and J gave up 2 bases, with 16 bases separating them. Germline V CDR1 and CDR2: GTSNPN, SVGIG (reference sequence). This CDR3 comprises 14 residues.

V and J are TRBV7-9 and TRBJ2-1; TRBD1 matches at 7 bases. CDR1 is SEHNR and CDR2 is FQNEAQ in the germline V gene (reference sequence). Losses at the gene ends were 11 bases for V and 9 bases for J; bases not matched to a gene: 13. The CDR3 extends over 13 amino acids. CDR3 protein: CALGKQGTVEQFF. The CDR3 DNA follows: TGTGCCCTAGGGAAACAGGGGACGGTTGAGCAGTTCTTC. Combining the CDR3 with reference TRBV7-9 and TRBJ2-1 gives the whole variable domain DTGVSQNPRHKITKRGQNVTFRCDPISEHNRLYWYRQTLGQGPEFLTYFQNEAQLEKSRLLSDRFSAERPKGSFSTLEIQRTEQGDSAMYLCALGKQGTVEQFFGPGTRLTVL.